This T cell receptor (beta chain) comes out of a study of blood T cells in healthy people across ages. Overall study findings and caveats: Across samples, TCR beta diversity tracked strongly with naive T cell percentage. Among long-lived donors, naive CD4+ cells were more numerous and diversity higher than in aged donors.

PCR was performed a second time for about 7 to 12 cycles using a sample-barcoded 5' primer and a J-beta primer mix. One entry per CDR3 protein results from TCRdb running MiXCR on the 5' RACE reads. This sample has approximately 770,000 distinct CDR3 sequences, with roughly 64% found just once. Of note for this clonotype: The antigen is unknown.

The CDR3 runs to 16 residues. J gave up 1 base and V 6 bases, and 10 bases lay outside the gene matches. Germline assignment: CDR1 MNHNY and CDR2 SVGAGI (reference sequence). What was sequenced was blood. The chain uses TRBV6-6 and TRBJ1-1, with 8 bases aligning to TRBD1. The sequence derives from a man aged 25 to 40 in good health. CDR3 sequence reads: CASSGRGLSSNTEAFF. CDR3 coding DNA: TGTGCCAGCAGCGGCAGGGGGCTTTCCTCGAACACTGAAGCTTTCTTT.